These T cell receptor beta chains were read from a single sample in a study of patients and donors after allogeneic stem cell transplantation. TCRdb independently ran MiXCR on the RT-PCR reads; one entry per CDR3 protein. There are roughly 880,000 distinct CDR3 sequences in the sample; under 20% occur only once, and around 6% lies in the top ten. Sequenced input: blood, either unsorted or a sorted T cell fraction (not recorded which). Receptors originate from a human donor who was either an allogeneic HSCT recipient or a stem cell or donor lymphocyte infusion donor (not recorded which). It is not recorded whose cells these are; they may come from a transplant donor. Both conserved end residues are part of each CDR3.

TRBJ2-7 | TRBV12-3/TRBV12-4 | CASSLVGGRAGEQYF
TRBJ1-6 | TRBV7-9 | CASTPGRGGYNSPLHF
TRBJ1-1 | TRBV27 | CASSLGQASPTFF
TRBJ2-7 | TRBV14 | CASSPRGLAGIRGNEQYF
TRBJ1-4 | TRBV9 | CASSSSSTGTNEKLFF
TRBJ1-3 | TRBV9 | CASSDLLGNTIYF
TRBJ1-5 | TRBV7-2 | CASSLELGSSNQPQHF
TRBJ1-2 | TRBV29-1 | CSVQGVSNYGYTF
TRBJ2-3 | TRBV20-1 | CSASALAGGVGTDTQYF
TRBJ2-1 | TRBV12-3/TRBV12-4 | CASSSDTYNEQFF
TRBJ1-5 | TRBV6-2/TRBV6-3 | CASSYVKGGQPQHF
TRBJ2-7 | TRBV7-2 | CASSLESGVTYEQYF
TRBJ2-3 | TRBV28 | CASRPPTSGTRTDTQYF
TRBJ2-7 | TRBV27 | CASSLKGLVPFGEYF
TRBJ2-5 | TRBV5-1 | CASSPAGTGELETQYF
TRBJ2-1 | TRBV28 | CASRLPGQLGDEQFF
TRBJ1-3 | TRBV10-3 | CAIISTGNTIYF
TRBJ2-3 | TRBV7-3 | CASSLLPGDTQYF
TRBJ2-2 | TRBV12-3/TRBV12-4 | CASSGTSGRNNTGELFF
TRBJ1-5 | TRBV19 | CASSSRRTGASQPQHF
TRBJ2-7 | TRBV12-3/TRBV12-4 | CASSLGQGWNEQYF